A selection of T cell receptor beta chains follows, all from one sample in a study of blood T cell repertoires in COVID-19. Profiled with immunoSEQ multiplex PCR; TCRdb holds only in-frame clones, not every one. The repertoire has tens of thousands of clones, roughly 90% of them found once; the top ten carry roughly 13%. The material sequenced was peripheral blood. The receptors stem from a human donor in a cohort sampled during active COVID-19. Each CDR3 is given with its conserved first and last residue. A D gene is named only where the DNA matches it firmly. Some rows have no size entry. The others give once, few or many, or a class for an expanded clone.

CDR3 length: 17; clone size: -; D gene: TRBD2; V gene: TRBV11-2; J gene: TRBJ2-3; CDR3 protein: CASSLDPSGRDTDTQYF; CDR3 DNA: TGTGCCAGCAGCTTAGATCCTAGCGGGAGGGACACAGATACGCAGTATTTT
CDR3 length: 16; clone size: -; D gene: -; V gene: TRBV5-6; J gene: TRBJ2-2; CDR3 protein: CASSLAAALNTGELFF; CDR3 DNA: TGTGCCAGCAGCTTGGCTGCGGCCCTGAACACCGGGGAGCTGTTTTTT
CDR3 length: 12; clone size: -; D gene: -; V gene: TRBV5-8; J gene: TRBJ2-7; CDR3 protein: CASSGQSFEQYF; CDR3 DNA: TGTGCCAGCAGCGGACAGAGCTTCGAGCAGTACTTC
CDR3 length: 14; clone size: -; D gene: -; V gene: TRBV7-8; J gene: TRBJ2-7; CDR3 protein: CASSLVGVTYEQYF; CDR3 DNA: TGTGCCAGCAGCTTGGTGGGAGTAACCTACGAGCAGTACTTC
CDR3 length: 14; clone size: few; D gene: -; V gene: TRBV5-4; J gene: TRBJ1-2; CDR3 protein: CASSTRENSYGYTF; CDR3 DNA: TGTGCCAGCAGCACCAGGGAAAATAGCTATGGCTACACCTTC
CDR3 length: 11; clone size: -; D gene: -; V gene: TRBV20-1; J gene: TRBJ2-1; CDR3 protein: CSARRDNEQFF; CDR3 DNA: TGCAGTGCTAGGAGGGACAATGAGCAGTTCTTC
CDR3 length: 15; clone size: -; D gene: TRBD2; V gene: TRBV7-3; J gene: TRBJ2-5; CDR3 protein: CASSRTSGEQETQYF; CDR3 DNA: TGTGCCAGCAGCCGGACTAGCGGAGAACAAGAGACCCAGTACTTC
CDR3 length: 16; clone size: -; D gene: TRBD2; V gene: TRBV7-2; J gene: TRBJ2-3; CDR3 protein: CASSLAGTSVTDTQYF; CDR3 DNA: TGTGCCAGCAGCTTAGCAGGGACTAGCGTCACAGATACGCAGTATTTT
CDR3 length: 15; clone size: -; D gene: TRBD2; V gene: TRBV11-2; J gene: TRBJ2-5; CDR3 protein: CASSPIQAGQETQYF; CDR3 DNA: TGTGCCAGCAGCCCCATCCAAGCGGGACAAGAGACCCAGTACTTC
CDR3 length: 12; clone size: -; D gene: -; V gene: TRBV27; J gene: TRBJ2-5; CDR3 protein: CASSSRQETQYF; CDR3 DNA: TGTGCCAGCAGTTCCCGCCAAGAGACCCAGTACTTC
CDR3 length: 16; clone size: -; D gene: TRBD2; V gene: TRBV9; J gene: TRBJ2-1; CDR3 protein: CASSRGLAGGYNEQFF; CDR3 DNA: TGTGCCAGCAGCCGAGGACTAGCGGGAGGCTACAATGAGCAGTTCTTC
CDR3 length: 15; clone size: once; D gene: -; V gene: TRBV13; J gene: TRBJ2-7; CDR3 protein: CASSRSGGAIEEQYF; CDR3 DNA: TGTGCCAGCTCACGTAGCGGCGGAGCGATAGAGGAGCAGTACTTC
CDR3 length: 15; clone size: few; D gene: TRBD1; V gene: TRBV6-4; J gene: TRBJ1-2; CDR3 protein: CASSASPGQSYGYTF; CDR3 DNA: TGTGCCAGCAGTGCAAGCCCGGGACAGTCGTATGGCTACACCTTC
CDR3 length: 13; clone size: -; D gene: TRBD1; V gene: TRBV5-4; J gene: TRBJ1-1; CDR3 protein: CASSPGQATEAFF; CDR3 DNA: TGTGCCAGCAGCCCCGGACAGGCCACTGAAGCTTTCTTT
CDR3 length: 17; clone size: -; D gene: -; V gene: TRBV11-2; J gene: TRBJ1-2; CDR3 protein: CASSLSRGRTVGNGYTF; CDR3 DNA: TGTGCCAGCAGCTTATCTAGAGGGCGGACAGTAGGAAATGGCTACACCTTC
CDR3 length: 15; clone size: -; D gene: TRBD1; V gene: TRBV5-4; J gene: TRBJ2-7; CDR3 protein: CASSDYGTGAGWQYF; CDR3 DNA: TGTGCCAGCAGCGACTACGGGACAGGGGCGGGGTGGCAGTACTTC
CDR3 length: 16; clone size: -; D gene: TRBD2; V gene: TRBV6-2/TRBV6-3; J gene: TRBJ2-3; CDR3 protein: CASSQLAGVRTDTQYF; CDR3 DNA: TGTGCCAGCAGCCAACTAGCGGGAGTGAGGACAGATACGCAGTATTTT
CDR3 length: 16; clone size: few; D gene: TRBD2; V gene: TRBV10-3; J gene: TRBJ2-7; CDR3 protein: CAISDGGDSRWGEQYF; CDR3 DNA: TGTGCCATCAGTGACGGGGGGGATTCCCGGTGGGGCGAGCAGTACTTC
CDR3 length: 15; clone size: once; D gene: -; V gene: TRBV18; J gene: TRBJ1-1; CDR3 protein: CASSPLGRGNTEAFF; CDR3 DNA: TGTGCCAGCTCACCACTTGGCAGGGGGAACACTGAAGCTTTCTTT
CDR3 length: 14; clone size: -; D gene: TRBD1; V gene: TRBV30; J gene: TRBJ2-1; CDR3 protein: CAWIPGGAGYEQFF; CDR3 DNA: TGTGCCTGGATCCCAGGGGGCGCAGGATATGAGCAGTTCTTC
CDR3 length: 15; clone size: -; D gene: -; V gene: TRBV6-1; J gene: TRBJ1-1; CDR3 protein: CASSEVYRANTEAFF; CDR3 DNA: TGTGCCAGCAGTGAGGTTTACAGGGCGAACACTGAAGCTTTCTTT
CDR3 length: 15; clone size: few; D gene: TRBD1; V gene: TRBV19; J gene: TRBJ1-5; CDR3 protein: CASSTTGGGNQPQHF; CDR3 DNA: TGTGCCAGTAGTACGACAGGGGGCGGCAATCAGCCCCAGCATTTT
CDR3 length: 14; clone size: -; D gene: TRBD1; V gene: TRBV5-1; J gene: TRBJ2-1; CDR3 protein: CASSLSARQGKQFF; CDR3 DNA: TGCGCCAGCAGCTTGTCCGCAAGACAGGGGAAGCAGTTCTTC
CDR3 length: 14; clone size: -; D gene: TRBD2; V gene: TRBV7-9; J gene: TRBJ2-3; CDR3 protein: CASSLDASGDTQYF; CDR3 DNA: TGTGCCAGCAGCTTAGATGCTAGCGGAGATACGCAGTATTTT
CDR3 length: 15; clone size: once; D gene: -; V gene: TRBV2; J gene: TRBJ1-2; CDR3 protein: CASSEVRQSSYGYTF; CDR3 DNA: TGTGCCAGCAGTGAAGTACGACAGTCAAGCTATGGCTACACCTTC
CDR3 length: 18; clone size: -; D gene: TRBD1; V gene: TRBV28; J gene: TRBJ2-7; CDR3 protein: CASTSGTGKGGGHYEQYF; CDR3 DNA: TGTGCCAGCACCTCCGGGACAGGGAAAGGAGGGGGACACTACGAGCAGTACTTC
CDR3 length: 15; clone size: -; D gene: TRBD2; V gene: TRBV4-2; J gene: TRBJ2-1; CDR3 protein: CASSRPGLAYNEQFF; CDR3 DNA: TGTGCCAGCAGCCGACCGGGACTAGCCTACAATGAGCAGTTCTTC
CDR3 length: 14; clone size: -; D gene: -; V gene: TRBV12-5; J gene: TRBJ1-2; CDR3 protein: CASGLNFRVFTYTF; CDR3 DNA: TGTGCTAGTGGTTTGAACTTCAGGGTATTCACCTACACCTTC
CDR3 length: 16; clone size: -; D gene: TRBD1; V gene: TRBV19; J gene: TRBJ1-5; CDR3 protein: CASSGQDYYSNQPQHF; CDR3 DNA: TGTGCCAGTAGCGGACAGGATTACTATAGCAATCAGCCCCAGCATTTT
CDR3 length: 15; clone size: -; D gene: -; V gene: TRBV6-5; J gene: TRBJ1-5; CDR3 protein: CASSSGDGSNQPQHF; CDR3 DNA: TGTGCCAGCAGTTCAGGGGACGGCAGCAATCAGCCCCAGCATTTT
CDR3 length: 14; clone size: -; D gene: -; V gene: TRBV28; J gene: TRBJ2-2; CDR3 protein: CASSLFRGSGELFF; CDR3 DNA: TGTGCCAGCAGTTTATTCCGGGGTTCCGGGGAGCTGTTTTTT
CDR3 length: 15; clone size: -; D gene: TRBD2; V gene: TRBV11-2; J gene: TRBJ2-1; CDR3 protein: CASSPTSGIGNEQFF; CDR3 DNA: TGTGCCAGCAGCCCTACTAGCGGGATCGGAAATGAGCAGTTCTTC
CDR3 length: 16; clone size: -; D gene: TRBD1; V gene: TRBV7-9; J gene: TRBJ1-5; CDR3 protein: CASSSPEGTGIQPQHF; CDR3 DNA: TGTGCCAGCAGCTCTCCTGAAGGGACAGGGATTCAGCCCCAGCATTTT
CDR3 length: 13; clone size: -; D gene: TRBD2; V gene: TRBV18; J gene: TRBJ2-5; CDR3 protein: CASSPSGQETQYF; CDR3 DNA: TGTGCCAGCTCGCCTAGCGGGCAAGAGACCCAGTACTTC
CDR3 length: 14; clone size: -; D gene: -; V gene: TRBV7-2; J gene: TRBJ2-3; CDR3 protein: CASSLAPAADTQYF; CDR3 DNA: TGTGCCAGCAGCTTAGCACCGGCGGCAGATACGCAGTATTTT
CDR3 length: 16; clone size: once; D gene: TRBD2; V gene: TRBV9; J gene: TRBJ2-1; CDR3 protein: CASSTLAGVTYNEQFF; CDR3 DNA: TGTGCCAGCAGCACACTAGCGGGAGTAACCTACAATGAGCAGTTCTTC
CDR3 length: 10; clone size: -; D gene: -; V gene: TRBV20-1; J gene: TRBJ2-5; CDR3 protein: CSVSRETQYF; CDR3 DNA: TGCAGTGTTAGCCGAGAGACCCAGTACTTC
CDR3 length: 15; clone size: -; D gene: -; V gene: TRBV2; J gene: TRBJ2-1; CDR3 protein: CASSDDFSSYNEQFF; CDR3 DNA: TGTGCCAGCAGCGATGACTTTAGCTCCTACAATGAGCAGTTCTTC
CDR3 length: 15; clone size: -; D gene: -; V gene: TRBV4-1; J gene: TRBJ1-5; CDR3 protein: CASSQHTSSNQPQHF; CDR3 DNA: TGCGCCAGCAGCCAACATACGAGTAGCAATCAGCCCCAGCATTTT
CDR3 length: 16; clone size: -; D gene: -; V gene: TRBV3-1/TRBV3-2; J gene: TRBJ2-5; CDR3 protein: CASSQEKSGYQETQYF; CDR3 DNA: TGTGCCAGCAGCCAAGAAAAATCCGGGTACCAAGAGACCCAGTACTTC
CDR3 length: 15; clone size: -; D gene: -; V gene: TRBV5-6; J gene: TRBJ1-1; CDR3 protein: CASSLTTLKNTEAFF; CDR3 DNA: TGTGCCAGCAGCTTGACTACTCTTAAGAACACTGAAGCTTTCTTT
CDR3 length: 16; clone size: -; D gene: TRBD1; V gene: TRBV4-1; J gene: TRBJ1-2; CDR3 protein: CASSQGSSGQAVGYTF; CDR3 DNA: TGCGCCAGCAGCCAAGGCAGTTCGGGACAGGCCGTTGGCTACACCTTC